This TCR beta chain was sequenced during a study of T cells in Graves' hyperthyroidism and ophthalmopathy. Overall study: Blood was drawn when the patient was first diagnosed and still untreated.

What was amplified from RNA transcripts were TCR beta CDR3 regions. First-round RT-PCR targeting the TCR CDR3 was performed with the HTBI primer set. TCRdb reanalysed the multiplex PCR reads using MiXCR and keeps one entry per CDR3 protein. Of a few hundred thousand distinct CDR3 sequences detected, about 18% appear once; the ten largest clones hold 3% to 4%. The table lists this clonotype with many counts. Its specificity is unknown. General study results and limits: Researchers found most expanded thyroid clonotypes above 0.001 in blood as well.

The sequencing sample was made of blood. The sequence was obtained from a woman between 18 and 30 years old with Graves' hyperthyroidism.

CDR3 sequence: CASSPPRATNYGYTF. The CDR3 nucleotides are TGTGCCAGCAGTCCCCCCCGGGCAACTAACTATGGCTACACCTTC. The rearrangement links TRBV6-1 to TRBJ1-2; D is unresolved. Trimming left V 5 bases short and J 0 bases short, with 13 bases between. The germline CDR1 and CDR2 sequences are MNHNS and SASEGT. This CDR3 has 15 amino acids.